This T cell receptor beta chain was recorded in a study of shared clonotypes between healthy human individuals. CDR1 and CDR2 from the germline V gene are MGHRA and YSYEKL. Trimming removed 1 base from V and 3 bases from J, with 10 bases in between. The CDR3 sequence is 15 residues long. General study results and limits: Estimated richness was generally greater in naive than memory subsets. It was observed that 4% to 6% of naive CD4 clonotypes were shared across a handful of donors.

The sample holds a few counts of this clone. As yet, its antigen is unknown. Naive CD8 cells, CD45RO-negative and positively selected for CCR7, excluded terminally differentiated effector memory CD45RA+ cells. Every contributor of samples was a Caucasian grown-up residing in Nashville, Tennessee. On sorted subsets, replicate PCRs used 150 to 250 ng DNA, or tens of thousands of T cell genomes. Method: immunoSEQ multiplex PCR; TCRdb's copy keeps in-frame clones and lacks some. The sample holds hundreds of thousands of clones, 85% to 95% seen once. This receptor was taken from a woman aged 30 to 39 in good health. Material: naive CD8+ T cells sorted from blood. The rearrangement links TRBV4-1 to TRBJ1-5, with D perhaps TRBD1 (5 bases). The CDR3 region has the DNA TGCGCCAGCAGCCAAGGTCAGGGATTCAATCAGCCCCAGCATTTT. Its translation is CASSQGQGFNQPQHF.